Given below is one T cell receptor (beta chain) in context. This clonotype was seen only a few times. Its antigen specificity is not known. One base away there is no much larger clone; base qualities are not given. These data are taken from a study of identical twins (TCRdb year 2016). Context from the whole study: The study deep-sequenced TCR alpha and beta repertoires from monozygotic twins, unrelated adults of various ages and cord blood to test whether fetal clonotypes persist. To rule out contamination, the twin experiments were replicated at different times with different library preparation protocols. Broader findings and caveats from the paper: Abundant cord blood beta clonotypes carried fewer insertions; young adult naive repertoires showed a weaker similar trend, while memory repertoires showed none. Zero-insertion analyses could be partly confounded by invariant T cells such as MAIT and iNKT, although diverse VJ usage argued against such confounding for most clonotypes. Because the same donors could not be followed over many years, the conclusions relied on cross-sectional statistical analysis. The excess sharing between twins in beta out-of-frame sequences was weaker because fewer shared sequences reduced the signal-to-noise ratio. In monozygotic twins, out-of-frame TCR alpha sharing was systematically underestimated by recombination models, although the models agreed with sharing between unrelated individuals. Compared with coincidental sharing between unrelated individuals, an excess of low generation-probability sequences was observed among out-of-frame TCR alpha sequences shared between twins.

Libraries were constructed by 5' RACE. These reads were obtained on an Illumina HiSeq 2000. Template switching introduced a universal primer binding site; the final cDNA contained a unique molecular identifier, enabling accurate counting of TCR cDNA molecules. Specific primers in the conserved constant-segment region were used to synthesize first-strand cDNA for the TCR alpha and beta chains. Each cDNA library was double barcoded, with a SMART-Mk sample barcode plus Illumina barcodes, to control for contamination. TruSeq adapter sequences, together with Illumina sample barcodes, were added in two successive PCR steps. TCR alpha and beta cDNA libraries were sequenced on the Illumina HiSeq platform with custom primers. In the original analysis: MiGEC processed the raw reads to extract unique molecular identifiers, while MiXCR was used to determine the CDR3 positions. Recombination models were inferred per individual with the repgenHMM and IGoR tools using an EM algorithm. The tcR package in R was used for shared clonotype analysis, with sharing normalized by the product of cloneset sizes. To study raw recombination without the effects of thymic and clonal selection, out-of-frame nonproductive sequences were analyzed. Through fastp at Q25 and MiXCR, TCRdb rebuilt clones from the public reads, retaining in-frame beta chains. Each entry is one CDR3 protein sequence, shown with its most common DNA and genes. TCRdb, rather than the study authors, made the V and J calls. Counted in this sample were 220,000 or so distinct CDR3 sequences; roughly 7% of them appeared once. Together, the top ten hold under 4% of the sample.

Only healthy Caucasian donors were included. Three pairs of female monozygotic twins, all aged 18 to 29 years, were included in the twin cohort. Miltenyi CD45RO+ enrichment and human naive T-cell isolation kits were used to isolate memory (CD45RO+) and naive T cells from PBMC. These data also formed part of another study, on yellow fever vaccine responses in identical twins. The second study's paper adds: The T cell response to vaccination in identical twins was reported by the authors to appear partly convergent and partly personalized. Focusing on identical twins, the study followed the T cell clones that responded to the vaccine, and did so with precision.

Sequenced sample: memory (CD45RO+) T cells sorted from blood. The cell subset or site tag for this specimen amounts to: CD45RO+ enriched T cells. The sequence came from a young woman in good health.

The base sequence is TGCAGTGCTTCTGGGGTGGGCTATGGCTACACCTTC. This sequence encodes CSASGVGYGYTF. The sequence joins TRBV20-1 to TRBJ1-2; no D segment can be confidently identified. V is pared back by 5 bases and J by 4 bases, with 11 bases lying between the germline termini. The germline V gene (reference sequence) provides CDR1 DFQATT and CDR2 SNEGSKA. The CDR3, cysteine through phenylalanine, is 12 amino acids long. Only the CDR3 DNA stays, 36 bases, in frame from base 1.